Presented here are 7 T cell receptor beta chains from one specimen sequenced in a study of cytomegalovirus exposure and HLA in healthy donors. PCR involved 60 Vbeta and 13 Jbeta primers. Clones were read by immunoSEQ multiplex PCR, and TCRdb kept only the in-frame ones, dropping some. There are 140,000 or so clones in the sample; around 79% occur only once, and 1.5% to 2% lies in the top ten. The sequencing sample was made of PBMCs. The receptors shown here come from a woman aged 25 to 39 in good health and CMV-seronegative.

The rearrangement uses TRBV4-1 and TRBJ2-7; D is ambiguous. Germline V CDR1 and CDR2: MGHRA, YSYEKL. V gave up 0 bases and J gave up 2 bases, with 8 bases separating them. The CDR3 length is 14 residues. For the CDR3, the DNA is TGCGCCAGCAGCCAAGATCCTCCAGCCTACGAGCAGTACTTC. Encoded protein: CASSQDPPAYEQYF.

The rearrangement uses TRBV6-6 and TRBJ1-1, with D possibly being TRBD1 (5 bases). The V and J ends lost 8 bases and 0 bases respectively, with 7 bases between them. Germline assignment: CDR1 MNHNY and CDR2 SVGAGI (reference sequence). CDR3 size: 12 residues. The CDR3 loop reads CASSGMNTEAFF. The CDR3 DNA sequence: TGTGCCAGCTCAGGGATGAACACTGAAGCTTTCTTT.

The genes are TRBV9 and TRBJ1-2; TRBD1 matches 8 bases. The CDR3 has 16 residues. V lost 3 bases to trimming and J lost 1 base; unmatched junction nucleotides: 8. Germline V gene data show CDR1 as SGDLS and CDR2 as YYNGEE. The CDR3 here is CASSDLGQGGNYGYTF. CDR3 nucleotide sequence: TGTGCCAGCAGCGACCTTGGACAGGGAGGTAACTATGGCTACACCTTC.

The chain employs TRBV4-2 and TRBJ1-2, with D possibly matching TRBD1 (5 bases). The V gene lost 3 bases and the J gene lost 3 bases, with 14 bases spanning the gap. CDR1 and CDR2 (germline): LGHNA, YNFKEQ. The CDR3 consists of 15 residues. The CDR3: CASSQGRAQDYGYTF. The DNA for the CDR3 is TGTGCCAGCAGCCAGGGCAGGGCACAGGACTATGGCTACACCTTC.

As for this clone: Other DNA sequences in this sample translate to the same CDR3. This rearrangement joins TRBV19 to TRBJ1-1, with D maybe TRBD1 (5 bases). The V gene lost 5 bases and the J gene lost 1 base, with 8 bases spanning the gap. The CDR3 has 13 amino acids. Germline CDR1 is LNHDA and CDR2 is SQIVND (reference sequence). This CDR3 reads CASSQQGNTEAFF. The CDR3 DNA sequence: TGTGCCAGTAGTCAGCAGGGGAACACTGAAGCTTTCTTT. The entire variable domain, with the rest obtained from reference TRBV19 and TRBJ1-1, is as follows: DGGITQSPKYLFRKEGQNVTLSCEQNLNHDAMYWYRQDPGQGLRLIYYSQIVNDFQKGDIAEGYSVSREKKESFPLTVTSAQKNPTAFYLCASSQQGNTEAFFGQGTRLTVV.

The chain uses TRBV5-6 and TRBJ2-2, with 8 bases matching TRBD2. Unmatched junction bases numbered 7, after V lost 3 bases and J lost 3 bases. CDR1 and CDR2 (germline): SGHDT, YYEEEE. This CDR3 has 16 amino acids. CDR3 in amino acids: CASSSPGGRHTGELFF. The CDR3 DNA reads as TGTGCCAGCAGCTCCCCGGGGGGGAGGCACACCGGGGAGCTGTTTTTT. The variable domain in full, with the rest retrieved from reference TRBV5-6 and TRBJ2-2, is DAGVTQSPTHLIKTRGQQVTLRCSPKSGHDTVSWYQQALGQGPQFIFQYYEEEERQRGNFPDRFSGHQFPNYSSELNVNALLLGDSALYLCASSSPGGRHTGELFFGEGSRLTVL.

This clone was picked up a small number of times. This rearrangement joins TRBV9 to TRBJ2-1, with D maybe TRBD2 (6 bases). V was cut by 4 bases and J by 2 bases, with 13 bases left in between. This CDR3 is built from 15 residues. Germline V lookup: CDR1 SGDLS, CDR2 YYNGEE. The CDR3: CASSPDGGTYNEQFF. The CDR3 DNA follows: TGTGCCAGCAGCCCAGACGGGGGTACCTACAATGAGCAGTTCTTC.